This T cell receptor (beta chain) was captured in a study of cytotoxic CD8 clonotypes in ibrutinib-treated CLL. Study observations and caveats: Clonality increased at ibrutinib response, then returned toward baseline at progression. Baseline clonality, higher than in age-matched healthy donors, tracked circulating CD8+ T-cell counts. Public clonotypes, rarely seen, contracted or held steady on treatment.

Depth targeted 1 in 200,000 to 1 in 1 million T cells, averaging 10x coverage per clonotype. Assay used: immunoSEQ multiplex PCR; TCRdb lists only in-frame clones, some missing. The sample lists tens of thousands of clones, roughly 49% occurring once. The ends were cut back, 4 bases at V and 8 bases at J, with 21 bases in the middle. This CDR3 spans 16 amino acids. Germline loops: CDR1 SEHNR, CDR2 FQNEAQ (reference sequence). As regards this clone: What it recognizes is unknown.

This chain connects TRBV7-9 to TRBJ2-1, with D possibly called TRBD1 or TRBD2 (5 bases each). Sequencing used PBMCs, obtained at disease progression, from a patient treated with ibrutinib. This TCR was recovered from a human donor with chronic lymphocytic leukemia. In DNA form, the CDR3 reads TGTGCCAGCAGCTCCCCCCGGGACGCGAGAGTCCATGAGCAGTTCTTC. It encodes CASSSPRDARVHEQFF.